The entry that follows covers one TCR beta chain sequence. The CDR3 contains 14 residues. V shed 2 bases and J shed 2 bases, with 9 bases lying between them. Germline V gene data show CDR1 as KGHSH and CDR2 as LQKENI. The sample belongs to a study of T-cell reconstitution after alpha-beta-depleted transplantation in children. Using unique molecular identifiers, the investigators prepared the TCRbeta library. MiXCR, run by TCRdb on the PCR reads, gives a single entry per CDR3 protein. The sample yields about 830,000 distinct CDR3 sequences, around 15% seen once. V and J are TRBV18 and TRBJ2-5; D remains unclear. The sample consisted of PBMCs, mostly from graft donor cells, taken 360 days after TCRalphabeta/CD19-depleted stem cell transplant. This clonotype was sampled from a male patient younger than 18 who had a stem cell transplant for acute lymphoblastic leukemia, so the T cells may come from the graft donor. DNA of the CDR3: TGTGCCAGCTCACCAGTTGGCAGACAAGAGACCCAGTACTTC. Translated, it gives CASSPVGRQETQYF.